The 18 T cell receptor beta chains listed next were all sequenced from one sample in a study of shared clonotypes between healthy human individuals. The naive CD8 subset, CD45RO-negative cells positively selected for CCR7, excluded terminally differentiated effector memory CD45RA+ cells. The method was immunoSEQ multiplex PCR; TCRdb's version includes in-frame clones alone and lacks a portion of them. Of some 1,900,000 clones listed, approximately 94% are singletons. The sequenced sample was naive CD8+ T cells sorted from blood. All receptors derive from a young man in good health.

As regards this clone: Distinct nucleotide sequences in the sample also encode this CDR3. The genes are TRBV10-2 and TRBJ2-5; D unclear. There are 12 residues in the CDR3. Trimming cost V 0 bases and J 5 bases, with 4 bases left between them. Germline CDR1 is WSHSY and CDR2 is SAAADI. In DNA, the CDR3 is TGCGCCAGCAGTGAGTCTTGGGAGACCCAGTACTTC. It is translated as CASSESWETQYF.

The chain uses TRBV19 and TRBJ2-3; the match to TRBD2 covers 11 bases. The V gene's germline CDR1 is LNHDA and CDR2 SQIVND (reference sequence). The V gene end was trimmed by 7 bases and the J gene end by 8 bases; junction bases not matched to a gene: 11. The CDR3 totals 15 residues. DNA of the CDR3: TGTGCCAGTACGGGAGCGACTAGCGGGAAGGGTACGCAGTATTTT. It codes for CASTGATSGKGTQYF.

On this clone itself: This sample includes further DNA sequences coding for the same CDR3. The chain joins TRBV28 to TRBJ2-2, with D hard to call. The CDR3 length is 14 residues. V shed 5 bases and J shed 5 bases, with 12 bases lying between them. Germline V gene lookup returns CDR1 MDHEN and CDR2 SYDVKM. This CDR3 is CASSRAGGTGELFF. The CDR3 DNA reads TGTGCCAGCAGTCGGGCAGGTGGGACCGGGGAGCTGTTTTTT.

The chain joins TRBV6-6 to TRBJ2-2; D is unclear. Germline CDR1 MNHNY, CDR2 SVGAGI (reference sequence). The length of the CDR3 is 13 residues. With 4 bases removed from V and 5 bases from J, the gap between germline ends came to 8 bases. The chain's CDR3 is CASSFKTTGELFF. The CDR3 bases are TGTGCCAGCAGTTTTAAGACGACCGGGGAGCTGTTTTTT.

The chain couples TRBV15 to TRBJ1-4; D is possibly TRBD1 (6 bases). CDR1 and CDR2 (germline): LNHNV, YYDKDF (reference sequence). The CDR3 is made up of 14 amino acids. Trimming pared 6 bases from V and 8 bases from J, leaving 16 bases between. The CDR3 nucleotides are TGTGCCACCAGGTCTTGGGGGGCTTGGGAAAAACTGTTTTTT. Translated, it gives CATRSWGAWEKLFF.

CDR3 loop: CASSLAYSSGRPNNEQFF. The CDR3, as DNA: TGTGCCAGCAGCTTAGCGTACTCTAGCGGGAGGCCCAACAATGAGCAGTTCTTC. The chain carries TRBV7-6 and TRBJ2-1; 11 nucleotides align to TRBD2. V lost 0 bases, J lost 5 bases, and 9 bases stayed unmatched. CDR1 is SGHVS, CDR2 FNYEAQ, per germline. This CDR3 contains 18 residues.

The J gene is TRBJ2-5, the V gene TRBV7-9; D gene unclear. V was trimmed by 2 bases and J by 5 bases, leaving 15 bases between them. The CDR3 has 15 amino acids. Germline CDR1 is SEHNR and CDR2 is FQNEAQ (reference sequence). In nucleotides, the CDR3 is TGTGCCAGCAGCTTACCCCTTGGCGCGGCGGAGACCCAGTACTTC. Amino acids: CASSLPLGAAETQYF.

The chain is built from TRBV7-2 and TRBJ2-2; D call uncertain. Trimming took 7 bases from V and 7 from J, leaving 16 bases between them. The CDR3 sequence is 14 residues long. Germline V lookup: CDR1 SGHTA, CDR2 FQGNSA. The CDR3 nucleotides are TGTGCCAGCACGAGCCACTTACGGCGCGGGGAGCTGTTTTTT. This translates into CASTSHLRRGELFF. Together with reference TRBV7-2 and TRBJ2-2, the CDR3 gives the full variable domain: GAGVSQSPSNKVTEKGKDVELRCDPISGHTALYWYRQSLGQGLEFLIYFQGNSAPDKSGLPSDRFSAERTGGSVSTLTIQRTQQEDSAVYLCASTSHLRRGELFFGEGSRLTVL.

On this clone: The same CDR3 is also encoded by other DNA sequences in this sample. V usage is TRBV27 and J usage is TRBJ1-2; TRBD1 matches at 8 bases. With V trimmed by 7 bases and J by 3 bases, 4 bases remained unmatched. This CDR3 has 13 amino acids. CDR1 is MNHEY, CDR2 SMNVEV, per germline (reference sequence). In nucleotides, the CDR3 is TGTGCCAGCATTGGACAGGGTGACTATGGCTACACCTTC. Protein product: CASIGQGDYGYTF.

This chain connects TRBV18 to TRBJ1-1, with D maybe TRBD1 (6 bases). The CDR3 has 17 residues. The V end lost 2 bases, the J end lost 0 bases, and 16 bases lay between the germline ends. CDR1 is KGHSH, CDR2 LQKENI, per germline. The CDR3 loop is CASSPEEGDGMNTEAFF. CDR3 coding DNA: TGTGCCAGCTCACCAGAAGAGGGGGACGGTATGAACACTGAAGCTTTCTTT.

This sequence joins TRBV30 and TRBJ2-2, with D unclear. Germline V gene sequence: CDR1 GTSNPN, CDR2 SVGIG (reference sequence). The CDR3 has 12 residues. V dropped 5 bases and J dropped 5 bases, with 9 bases sitting between them. The CDR3 spells CAWDQQTGELFF. CDR3 DNA: TGTGCCTGGGACCAGCAGACCGGGGAGCTGTTTTTT.

The V and J genes are TRBV13 and TRBJ1-3, with D hard to call. CDR3 size: 14 residues. V lost 4 bases to trimming and J lost 4 bases, with 11 bases between them. Per germline, CDR1 PRHDT and CDR2 FYEKMQ (reference sequence). The CDR3 DNA follows: TGTGCCAGCAGCTCCGACATGGTAGGAAACACCATATATTTT. Its protein is CASSSDMVGNTIYF.

The rearrangement joins TRBV5-1 to TRBJ2-7; D is unclear. In germline, CDR1 is SGHRS, CDR2 YFSETQ. The V and J ends lost 2 bases and 2 bases respectively, with 11 bases between them. CDR3 length: 14 amino acids. The CDR3 DNA follows: TGCGCCAGCAGCTTCGACATCACAACCTACGAGCAGTACTTC. This gives the protein CASSFDITTYEQYF.

This chain connects TRBV6-5 to TRBJ1-1, with D possibly TRBD1 on 5 matching bases. This CDR3 comprises 14 residues. Germline V gene sequence: CDR1 MNHEY, CDR2 SVGAGI. V lost 8 bases to trimming and J lost 1 base, with 14 bases between them. The CDR3 loop is CASGKTEGNTEAFF. The CDR3 DNA reads as TGTGCCAGCGGTAAGACAGAGGGGAACACTGAAGCTTTCTTT.

The V gene is TRBV15, the J gene TRBJ2-5, with TRBD1 identical over 12 bases. V trimming: 9 bases; J trimming: 4 bases; junction bases outside the gene matches: 6. The CDR3 loop spans 14 amino acids. The V gene's germline CDR1 is LNHNV and CDR2 YYDKDF (reference sequence). The CDR3 loop is CATEGQGAGETQYF. CDR3 coding DNA: TGTGCCACTGAGGGACAGGGGGCCGGAGAGACCCAGTACTTC.

The chain uses TRBV19 and TRBJ1-5, with no clear D. From germline, CDR1 is LNHDA and CDR2 SQIVND (reference sequence). Trimming pared 5 bases from V and 4 bases from J, leaving 18 bases between. This CDR3 has 16 amino acids. The CDR3 nucleotides are TGTGCCAGTAGTTCTTCCGCGGCCCTCCTAAATCAGCCCCAGCATTTT. Its protein is CASSSSAALLNQPQHF.

This clone came up a few times. This sequence joins TRBV10-3 and TRBJ1-2; 7 bases agree with TRBD1. After removal of 3 bases from V and 4 bases from J, the junction contained 2 bases not matched to a gene. Germline-derived CDR1 and CDR2 are ENHRY and SYGVKD. This CDR3 contains 13 residues. The CDR3 bases are TGTGCCATCAGTGAAGGGACAGCCTATGGCTACACCTTC. Its protein is CAISEGTAYGYTF.

J is TRBJ1-3 and V is TRBV11-2; the match to TRBD1 covers 7 bases. The CDR3 contains 16 residues. Trimming cost V 5 bases and J 2 bases; bases outside gene matches: 9. Germline CDR1 is SGHAT and CDR2 is FQNNGV. The CDR3 is CASSPRGTATGNTIYF. Written as DNA, the CDR3 is TGTGCCAGCAGCCCCCGGGGGACAGCTACTGGAAACACCATATATTTT. Based on the CDR3 plus reference TRBV11-2 and TRBJ1-3, the full variable domain is EAGVAQSPRYKIIEKRQSVAFWCNPISGHATLYWYQQILGQGPKLLIQFQNNGVVDDSQLPKDRFSAERLKGVDSTLKIQPAKLEDSAVYLCASSPRGTATGNTIYFGEGSWLTVV.